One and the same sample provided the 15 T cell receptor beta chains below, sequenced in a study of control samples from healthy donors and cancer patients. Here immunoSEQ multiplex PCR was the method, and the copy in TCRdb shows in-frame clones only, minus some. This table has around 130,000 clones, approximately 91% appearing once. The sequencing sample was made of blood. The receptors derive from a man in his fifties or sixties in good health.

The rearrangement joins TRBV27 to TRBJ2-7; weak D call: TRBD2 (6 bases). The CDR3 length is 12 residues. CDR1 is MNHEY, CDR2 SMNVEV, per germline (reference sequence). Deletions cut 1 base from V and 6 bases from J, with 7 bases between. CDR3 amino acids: CASSLWRGEQYF. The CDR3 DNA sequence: TGTGCCAGCAGTTTATGGAGGGGCGAGCAGTACTTC.

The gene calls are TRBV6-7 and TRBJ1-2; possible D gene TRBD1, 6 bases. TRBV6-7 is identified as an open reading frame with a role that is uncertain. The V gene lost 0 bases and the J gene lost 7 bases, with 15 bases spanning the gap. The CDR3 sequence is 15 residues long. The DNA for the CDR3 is TGTGCCAGCAGTTACTCGATTCGGGGGGCGGTTGGCTACACCTTC. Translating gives CASSYSIRGAVGYTF.

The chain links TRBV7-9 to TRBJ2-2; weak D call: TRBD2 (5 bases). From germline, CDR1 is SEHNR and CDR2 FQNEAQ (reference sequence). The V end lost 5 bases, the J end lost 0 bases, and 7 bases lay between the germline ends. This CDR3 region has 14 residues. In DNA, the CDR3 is TGTGCCAGCAGCGCGGGCCCGAACACCGGGGAGCTGTTTTTT. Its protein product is CASSAGPNTGELFF.

The CDR3 region is CASSLLRGSPSGEQYF. The DNA of the CDR3 is TGTGCCAGCAGCCTCCTCCGGGGCTCCCCTTCTGGCGAGCAGTACTTC. The rearrangement uses TRBV13 and TRBJ2-7; either TRBD1 or TRBD2 may fit D (5 bases each). The CDR3 consists of 16 residues. The V gene's germline CDR1 is PRHDT and CDR2 FYEKMQ (reference sequence). V was pared by 5 bases and J by 6 bases, with 23 bases between.

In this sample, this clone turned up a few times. The DNA of the CDR3 is TGTGCCAGCGGAGAGGCTGCTGCAACTAATGAAAAACTGTTTTTT. This translates into CASGEAAATNEKLFF. The chain carries TRBV28 and TRBJ1-4; D is undetermined. The germline V gene encodes CDR1 MDHEN and CDR2 SYDVKM. Trimming stripped 8 bases from V and 0 bases from J, with 13 bases between. The CDR3 is 15 amino acids.

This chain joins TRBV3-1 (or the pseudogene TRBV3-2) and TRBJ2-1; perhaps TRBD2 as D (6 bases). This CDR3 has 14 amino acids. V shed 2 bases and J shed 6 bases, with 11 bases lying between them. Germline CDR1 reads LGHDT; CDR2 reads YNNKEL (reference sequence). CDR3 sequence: CASSQQLGGNEQFF. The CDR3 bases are TGTGCCAGCAGCCAACAACTGGGGGGCAATGAGCAGTTCTTC.

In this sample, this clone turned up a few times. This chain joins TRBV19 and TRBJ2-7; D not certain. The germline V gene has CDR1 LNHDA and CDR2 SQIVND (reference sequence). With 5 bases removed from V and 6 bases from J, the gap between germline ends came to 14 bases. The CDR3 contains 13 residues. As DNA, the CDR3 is TGTGCCAGTAGTGCCGGGCCTCGGAGCGAGCAGTACTTC. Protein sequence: CASSAGPRSEQYF.

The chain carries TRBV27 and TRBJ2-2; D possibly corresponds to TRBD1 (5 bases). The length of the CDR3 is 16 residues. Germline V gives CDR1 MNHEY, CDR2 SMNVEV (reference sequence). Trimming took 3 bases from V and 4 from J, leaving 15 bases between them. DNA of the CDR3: TGTGCCAGCAGTTTTTACGGCAGGGTGTTCACCGGGGAGCTGTTTTTT. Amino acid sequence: CASSFYGRVFTGELFF.

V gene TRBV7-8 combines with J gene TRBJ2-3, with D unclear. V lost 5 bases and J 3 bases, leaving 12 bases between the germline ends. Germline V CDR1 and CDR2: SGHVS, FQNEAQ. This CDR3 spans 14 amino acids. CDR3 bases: TGTGCCAGCAGCCGTTGGCCCCAGACAGATACGCAGTATTTT. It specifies CASSRWPQTDTQYF.

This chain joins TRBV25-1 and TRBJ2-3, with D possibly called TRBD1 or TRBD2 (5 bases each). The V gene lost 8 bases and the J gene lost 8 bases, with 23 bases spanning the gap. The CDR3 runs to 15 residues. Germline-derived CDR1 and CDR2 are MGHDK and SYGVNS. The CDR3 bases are TGTGCCAGCGGAATAGGGGCCGGGGCTAGCAGTACGCAGTATTTT. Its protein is CASGIGAGASSTQYF.

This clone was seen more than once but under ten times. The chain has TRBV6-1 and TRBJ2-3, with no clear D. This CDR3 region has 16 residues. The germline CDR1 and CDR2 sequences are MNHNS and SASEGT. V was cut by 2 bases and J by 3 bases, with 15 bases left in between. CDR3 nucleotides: TGTGCCAGCAGTGAAATGAGTTTGATCCCTACAGATACGCAGTATTTT. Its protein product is CASSEMSLIPTDTQYF.

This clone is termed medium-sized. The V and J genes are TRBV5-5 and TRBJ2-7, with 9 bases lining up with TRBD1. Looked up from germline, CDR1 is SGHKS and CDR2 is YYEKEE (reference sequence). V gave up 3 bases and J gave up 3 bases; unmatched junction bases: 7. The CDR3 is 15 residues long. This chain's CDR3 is CASSSGTGQGYEQYF. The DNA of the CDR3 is TGTGCCAGCAGCTCCGGAACGGGACAGGGCTACGAGCAGTACTTC.

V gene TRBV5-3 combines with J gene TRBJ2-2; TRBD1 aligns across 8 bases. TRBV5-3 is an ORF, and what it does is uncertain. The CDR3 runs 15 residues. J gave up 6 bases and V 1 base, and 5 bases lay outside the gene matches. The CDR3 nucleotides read TGTGCCAGAAGCTTGACCGACAGGGGCCCCGGGGAGCTGTTTTTT. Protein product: CARSLTDRGPGELFF.

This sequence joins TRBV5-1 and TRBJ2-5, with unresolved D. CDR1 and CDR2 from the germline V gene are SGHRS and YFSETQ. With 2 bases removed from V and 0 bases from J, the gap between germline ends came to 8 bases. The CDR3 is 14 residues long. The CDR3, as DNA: TGCGCCAGCAGCTTAAACCCGAACCAAGAGACCCAGTACTTC. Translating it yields CASSLNPNQETQYF.

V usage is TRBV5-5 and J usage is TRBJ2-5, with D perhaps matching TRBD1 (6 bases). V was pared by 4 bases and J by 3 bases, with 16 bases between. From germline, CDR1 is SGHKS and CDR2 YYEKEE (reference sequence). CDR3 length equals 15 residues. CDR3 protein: CASSPADRTEETQYF. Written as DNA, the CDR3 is TGTGCCAGCAGCCCGGCCGACAGGACCGAAGAGACCCAGTACTTC.